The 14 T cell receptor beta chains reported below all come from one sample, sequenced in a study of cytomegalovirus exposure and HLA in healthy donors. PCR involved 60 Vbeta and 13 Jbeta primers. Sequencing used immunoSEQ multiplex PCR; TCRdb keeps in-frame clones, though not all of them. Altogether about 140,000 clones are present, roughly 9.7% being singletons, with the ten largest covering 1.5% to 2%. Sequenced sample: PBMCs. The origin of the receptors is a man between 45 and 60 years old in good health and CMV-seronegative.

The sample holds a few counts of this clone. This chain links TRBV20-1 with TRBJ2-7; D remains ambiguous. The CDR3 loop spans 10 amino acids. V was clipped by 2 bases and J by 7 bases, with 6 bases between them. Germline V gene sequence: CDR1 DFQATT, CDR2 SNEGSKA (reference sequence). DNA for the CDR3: TGCAGTGCTAGAACCGAGGAGCAGTACTTC. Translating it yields CSARTEEQYF.

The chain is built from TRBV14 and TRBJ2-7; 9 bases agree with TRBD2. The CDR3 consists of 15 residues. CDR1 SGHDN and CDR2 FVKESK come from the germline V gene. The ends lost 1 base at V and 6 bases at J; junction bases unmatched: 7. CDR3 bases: TGTGCCAGCAGCCAAGTAGCGGGAGAGACGGGCGAGCAGTACTTC. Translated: CASSQVAGETGEQYF.

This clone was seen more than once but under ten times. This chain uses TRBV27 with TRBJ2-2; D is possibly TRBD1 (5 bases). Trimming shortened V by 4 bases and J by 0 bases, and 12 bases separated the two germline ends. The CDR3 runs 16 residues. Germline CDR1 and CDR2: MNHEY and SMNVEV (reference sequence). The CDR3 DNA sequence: TGTGCCAGCAGTTATTCTAAGACAGCGAACACCGGGGAGCTGTTTTTT. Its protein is CASSYSKTANTGELFF.

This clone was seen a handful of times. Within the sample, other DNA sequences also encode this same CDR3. CDR3 residues: CASIRGNTIYF. The CDR3 nucleotides are TGTGCCAGCATTCGTGGAAACACCATATATTTT. The chain recombines TRBV6-5 with TRBJ1-3; D remains unclear. This CDR3 has 11 amino acids. Germline CDR1 reads MNHEY; CDR2 reads SVGAGI. Between the trimmed V and J ends, which lost 7 bases and 3 bases, there was a span of 4 bases.

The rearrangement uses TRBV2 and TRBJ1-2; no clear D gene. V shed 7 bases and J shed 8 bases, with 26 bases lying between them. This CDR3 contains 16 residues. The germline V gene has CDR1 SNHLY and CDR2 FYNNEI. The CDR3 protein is CASKESEAAVTKGYTF. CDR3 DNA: TGTGCCAGCAAGGAGTCCGAGGCGGCAGTCACTAAAGGCTACACCTTC.

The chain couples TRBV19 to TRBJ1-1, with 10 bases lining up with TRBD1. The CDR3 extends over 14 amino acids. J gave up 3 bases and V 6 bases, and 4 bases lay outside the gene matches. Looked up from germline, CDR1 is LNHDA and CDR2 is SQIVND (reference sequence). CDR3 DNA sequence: TGTGCCAGTAGCCGGGACAGGGGTGACACTGAAGCTTTCTTT. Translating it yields CASSRDRGDTEAFF.

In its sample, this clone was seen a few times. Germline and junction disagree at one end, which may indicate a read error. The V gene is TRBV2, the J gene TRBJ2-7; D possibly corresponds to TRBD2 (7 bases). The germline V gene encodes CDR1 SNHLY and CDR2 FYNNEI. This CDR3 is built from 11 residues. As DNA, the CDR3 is TGTGCCAGCAGTGTATACGGGGGGCTATTCTTC. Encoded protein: CASSVYGGLFF. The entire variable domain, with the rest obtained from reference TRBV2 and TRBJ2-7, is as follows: EPEVTQTPSHQVTQMGQEVILRCVPISNHLYFYWYRQILGQKVEFLVSFYNNEISEKSEIFDDQFSVERPDGSNFTLKIRSTKLEDSAMYFCASSVYGGLFFGPGTRLTVT.

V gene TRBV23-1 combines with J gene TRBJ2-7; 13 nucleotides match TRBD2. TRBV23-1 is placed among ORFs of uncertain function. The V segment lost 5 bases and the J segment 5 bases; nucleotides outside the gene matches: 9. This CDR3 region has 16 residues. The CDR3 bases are TGCGCCAGCAGTAACAGGACTAGCGGGAGTCCCGACGAGCAGTACTTC. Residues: CASSNRTSGSPDEQYF.

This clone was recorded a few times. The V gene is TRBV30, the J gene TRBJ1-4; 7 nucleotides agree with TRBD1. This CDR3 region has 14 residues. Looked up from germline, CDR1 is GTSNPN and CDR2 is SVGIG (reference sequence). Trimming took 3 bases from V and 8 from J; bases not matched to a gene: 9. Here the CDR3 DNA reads TGTGCCTGGAGCTGGGACAGCCACGGGGAAAAACTGTTTTTT. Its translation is CAWSWDSHGEKLFF.

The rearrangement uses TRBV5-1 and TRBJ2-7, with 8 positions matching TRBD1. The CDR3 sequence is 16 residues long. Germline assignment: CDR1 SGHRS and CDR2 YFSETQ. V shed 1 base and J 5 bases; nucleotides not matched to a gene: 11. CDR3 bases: TGCGCCAGCAGCTTGTCTCCCACCCAGGGGGCCGACGAGCAGTACTTC. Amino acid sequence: CASSLSPTQGADEQYF.

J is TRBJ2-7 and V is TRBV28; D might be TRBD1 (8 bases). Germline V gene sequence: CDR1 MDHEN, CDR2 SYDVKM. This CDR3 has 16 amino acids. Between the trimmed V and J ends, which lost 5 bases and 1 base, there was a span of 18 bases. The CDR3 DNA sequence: TGTGCCAGCAGTCCAGGGGGCCTAGCGGTTTCCTACGAGCAGTACTTC. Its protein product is CASSPGGLAVSYEQYF.

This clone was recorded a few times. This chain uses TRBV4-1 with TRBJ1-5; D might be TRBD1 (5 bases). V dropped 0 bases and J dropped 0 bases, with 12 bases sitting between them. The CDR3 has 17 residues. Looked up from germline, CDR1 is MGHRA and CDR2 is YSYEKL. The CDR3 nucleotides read TGCGCCAGCAGCCAAGATCAAGGGGCCTATAGCAATCAGCCCCAGCATTTT. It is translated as CASSQDQGAYSNQPQHF.

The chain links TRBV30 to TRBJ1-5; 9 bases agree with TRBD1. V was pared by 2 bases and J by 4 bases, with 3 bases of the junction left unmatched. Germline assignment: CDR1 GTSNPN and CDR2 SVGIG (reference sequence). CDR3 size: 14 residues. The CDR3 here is CAWSSDRGNQPQHF. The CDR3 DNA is TGTGCCTGGAGTTCAGACAGGGGGAATCAGCCCCAGCATTTT.

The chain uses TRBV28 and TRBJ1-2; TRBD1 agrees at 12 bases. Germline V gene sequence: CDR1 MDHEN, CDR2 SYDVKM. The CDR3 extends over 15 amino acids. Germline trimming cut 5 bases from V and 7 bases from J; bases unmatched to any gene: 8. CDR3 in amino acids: CASSPSGQGAIGYTF. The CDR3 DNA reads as TGTGCCAGCAGTCCATCGGGACAGGGGGCGATTGGCTACACCTTC.